The clone carrying this TCR beta chain was counted once. Its target is not known. TCRdb called the reads again in MiXCR, with one record for every CDR3 protein. Of about 130,000 distinct CDR3 sequences in the sample, roughly 25% were seen once. The entry originates in a study of T cell repertoires in cytomegalovirus infection. In the study overall: TCR beta signatures that were public indicated CMV infection and matching HLA type. Points from the study as a whole: Carriage of CMV together with the relevant HLA was identifiable through cumulative public TCR beta family frequency.

The CDR3 has 11 residues. The V end lost 7 bases, the J end lost 6 bases, and 9 bases lay between the germline ends. This sequence was found in a human donor in good health (CMV status not recorded). Some clones in this sample may be carry-over from other donors' samples. What was sequenced was PBMCs, sequenced either directly or after in vitro stimulation (not recorded which). V gene TRBV12-3 or TRBV12-4 combines with J gene TRBJ1-1; D gene ambiguous. The CDR3 region is CASTRYPEAFF. The CDR3 coding sequence is TGTGCCAGCACCCGTTATCCTGAAGCTTTCTTT.